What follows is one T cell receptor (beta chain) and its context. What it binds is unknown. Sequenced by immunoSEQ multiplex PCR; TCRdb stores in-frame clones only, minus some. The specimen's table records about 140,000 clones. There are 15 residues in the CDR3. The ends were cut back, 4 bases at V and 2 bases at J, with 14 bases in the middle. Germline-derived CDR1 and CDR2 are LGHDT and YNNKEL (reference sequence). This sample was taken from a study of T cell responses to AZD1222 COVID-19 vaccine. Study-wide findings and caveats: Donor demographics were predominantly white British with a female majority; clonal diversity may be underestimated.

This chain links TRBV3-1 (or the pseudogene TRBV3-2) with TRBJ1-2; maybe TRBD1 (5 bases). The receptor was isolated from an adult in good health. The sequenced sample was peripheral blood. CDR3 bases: TGTGCCAGCAGCCGGAAGAACAGGCCGAACTATGGCTACACCTTC. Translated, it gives CASSRKNRPNYGYTF.